Each of the 7 T cell receptor beta chains below was sequenced from the same sample in a study of T cell responses to AZD1222 COVID-19 vaccine. Assay: immunoSEQ multiplex PCR; the TCRdb copy retains only in-frame clones and omits some. In the table there are about 110,000 clones, 85% to 90% of which are singletons. This specimen was peripheral blood, taken on day 0 of AZD1222 vaccination. All receptors derive from an adult in good health.

The chain is built from TRBV6-5 and TRBJ1-1; D uncertain. V was trimmed by 6 bases and J by 0 bases, leaving 14 bases between them. The CDR3 runs 15 residues. CDR1 and CDR2 from the germline V gene are MNHEY and SVGAGI. For the CDR3, the DNA is TGTGCCAGCAGCGCCCCCGGATCGATGAACACTGAAGCTTTCTTT. Translation gives CASSAPGSMNTEAFF.

V usage is TRBV2 and J usage is TRBJ1-4; 10 bases line up with TRBD1. The CDR3 length is 15 residues. The V gene end was trimmed by 5 bases and the J gene end by 7 bases; junction bases not matched to a gene: 7. Germline CDR1 SNHLY, CDR2 FYNNEI. The CDR3 region is CASSRQGARSEKLFF. CDR3 DNA: TGTGCCAGCAGTAGACAGGGGGCACGAAGTGAAAAACTGTTTTTT.

The chain combines TRBV30 with TRBJ1-6; D is ambiguous. This CDR3 spans 16 amino acids. CDR1 is GTSNPN and CDR2 is SVGIG in the germline V gene (reference sequence). Between the trimmed V and J ends, which lost 3 bases and 2 bases, there was a span of 14 bases. The CDR3, as DNA: TGTGCCTGGAGACGATACGCCCAGACCTATAATTCACCCCTCCACTTT. This gives the protein CAWRRYAQTYNSPLHF.

V is TRBV7-9 and J is TRBJ1-6, with a weak D call TRBD1 (5 bases). The CDR3 consists of 18 residues. V was pared by 2 bases and J by 5 bases, with 19 bases between. Germline CDR1 and CDR2: SEHNR and FQNEAQ (reference sequence). The CDR3 protein is CASSLRGSGSTNNSPLHF. CDR3 nucleotides: TGTGCCAGCAGCTTACGGGGCTCAGGGTCCACCAATAATTCACCCCTCCACTTT.

The gene calls are TRBV5-6 and TRBJ2-3; D is undetermined. Trimming stripped 2 bases from V and 4 bases from J, with 11 bases between. This CDR3 has 14 residues. CDR1 and CDR2 from the germline V gene are SGHDT and YYEEEE. In nucleotides, the CDR3 is TGTGCCAGCAGCTTCGGTGCCCGACCAGATACGCAGTATTTT. It specifies CASSFGARPDTQYF.

V and J are TRBV11-3 and TRBJ2-2; 8 bases match TRBD2. J gave up 5 bases and V 7 bases, and 6 bases lay outside the gene matches. CDR3 length equals 14 residues. Germline V gene data show CDR1 as SGHNT and CDR2 as YENEEA. The CDR3: CASKVTGGTGELFF. The CDR3 DNA is TGTGCCAGCAAGGTCACGGGGGGGACCGGGGAGCTGTTTTTT.

The chain couples TRBV7-7 to TRBJ2-3; TRBD2 might be the D (6 bases). Germline V lookup: CDR1 SSHAT, CDR2 FNYEAQ (reference sequence). This CDR3 comprises 13 residues. V was clipped by 2 bases and J by 4 bases, with 7 bases between them. Here the CDR3 DNA reads TGTGCCAGCAGCTTAACTAGCTCAGATACGCAGTATTTT. Translation gives CASSLTSSDTQYF.